These 11 T cell receptor beta chains share one sample of origin, sequenced in a study of long-term antiretroviral therapy in people with HIV. Sequencing used immunoSEQ v3.0 at survey level. TCRdb's copy holds only in-frame clones and misses some; the assay was immunoSEQ multiplex PCR. The sample has about 21,000 clones; around 80% are singletons. This specimen consisted of unsorted PBMCs, obtained 0.2 years after starting antiretroviral therapy. The receptors originated from a woman aged 25 to 45 with HIV.

The chain links TRBV14 to TRBJ1-1; TRBD1 aligns across 8 bases. Germline V gene data show CDR1 as SGHDN and CDR2 as FVKESK. The CDR3 runs to 18 residues. Trimming took 3 bases from V and 1 from J; bases not matched to a gene: 13. Written as DNA, the CDR3 is TGTGCCAGCAGCCAGAGGACAGGGAAGGTTTTATGGAACACTGAAGCTTTCTTT. This gives the protein CASSQRTGKVLWNTEAFF.

The V gene is TRBV5-4, the J gene TRBJ2-1, with D uncertain. Germline V gives CDR1 SGHNT, CDR2 YYREEE (reference sequence). The CDR3 spans 13 residues. V was shortened by 0 bases and J by 6 bases, with 7 bases between the two germline ends. The CDR3 spells CASSLAGTNEQFF. In DNA, the CDR3 is TGTGCCAGCAGCTTGGCCGGAACCAATGAGCAGTTCTTC.

The CDR3 DNA sequence: TGTGCCAGTAGTAACGGACAGGGTCACACTGAAGCTTTCTTT. Protein sequence: CASSNGQGHTEAFF. V gene TRBV19 combines with J gene TRBJ1-1, with 8 bases lining up with TRBD1. The CDR3 totals 14 residues. V gave up 4 bases and J gave up 3 bases; unmatched junction bases: 4. Germline V gene lookup returns CDR1 LNHDA and CDR2 SQIVND (reference sequence).

This clone has a handful of counts. The chain carries TRBV9 and TRBJ2-2; D is unresolved. The CDR3 loop spans 12 amino acids. The germline V gene has CDR1 SGDLS and CDR2 YYNGEE. Deletions cut 4 bases from V and 2 bases from J, with 3 bases between. The CDR3 DNA sequence: TGTGCCAGCAGCTTAAACACCGGGGAGCTGTTTTTT. Protein product: CASSLNTGELFF.

The chain is built from TRBV5-5 and TRBJ2-3; D not certain. Germline values: CDR1 SGHKS, CDR2 YYEKEE (reference sequence). The CDR3 covers 14 residues. Trimming cost V 1 base and J 5 bases, with 11 bases left between them. The CDR3 nucleotides are TGTGCCAGCAGCTTGAGTCATAAGAGAGATACGCAGTATTTT. It encodes CASSLSHKRDTQYF.

J is TRBJ1-1 and V is TRBV25-1; D might be TRBD1 (5 bases). The CDR3 loop spans 13 amino acids. The V gene's germline CDR1 is MGHDK and CDR2 SYGVNS. V lost 2 bases and J lost 6, with 10 bases in between. The CDR3: CASSERGEAEAFF. For the CDR3, the DNA is TGTGCCAGCAGTGAACGAGGGGAGGCTGAAGCTTTCTTT. The full variable domain, completed using reference TRBV25-1 and TRBJ1-1, is EADIYQTPRYLVIGTGKKITLECSQTMGHDKMYWYQQDPGMELHLIHYSYGVNSTEKGDLSSESTVSRIRTEHFPLTLESARPSHTSQYLCASSERGEAEAFFGQGTRLTVV.

This clone was counted once. V gene TRBV11-2 combines with J gene TRBJ1-2, with D maybe TRBD1 (6 bases). The V end lost 5 bases, the J end lost 8 bases, and 12 bases lay between the germline ends. This CDR3 comprises 12 residues. Per the germline V gene, CDR1 is SGHAT and CDR2 is FQNNGV. Here the CDR3 reads CASSVQGWGYTF. In DNA, the CDR3 is TGTGCCAGCAGCGTACAGGGTTGGGGCTACACCTTC.

The V and J genes are TRBV5-1 and TRBJ1-1; TRBD1 matches 9 bases. The CDR3 contains 14 residues. The V gene's germline CDR1 is SGHRS and CDR2 YFSETQ. After removal of 3 bases from V and 5 bases from J, the junction contained 5 bases not matched to a gene. The CDR3 DNA sequence: TGCGCCAGCAGCTCGACAGGGGGGTATACTGAAGCTTTCTTT. It encodes CASSSTGGYTEAFF.

The sample holds one count of this clone. The V call is TRBV18, the J call TRBJ1-3, with D uncertain. CDR3 length equals 16 residues. Trimming took 6 bases from V and 2 from J, leaving 17 bases between them. Per germline, CDR1 KGHSH and CDR2 LQKENI. CDR3 amino acids: CASSRTSSQAGNTIYF. Here the CDR3 DNA reads TGTGCCAGCTCCCGAACCTCGTCCCAGGCTGGAAACACCATATATTTT.

The chain carries TRBV5-1 and TRBJ2-1, with 8 bases fitting TRBD2. V dropped 4 bases and J dropped 2; count of bases not matched to a gene: 5. CDR1 is SGHRS, CDR2 YFSETQ, per germline. CDR3 size: 15 residues. CDR3 residues: CASSAGGAAYNEQFF. The CDR3 DNA is TGCGCCAGCAGCGCCGGGGGGGCAGCCTACAATGAGCAGTTCTTC.

The chain combines TRBV29-1 with TRBJ2-7; possibly TRBD1 or TRBD2 for D (5 bases each). CDR3 size: 13 residues. V lost 6 bases and J 0 bases, leaving 12 bases between the germline ends. Germline loops: CDR1 SQVTM, CDR2 ANQGSEA. The CDR3 coding sequence is TGCAGCGTGAGGGGCGCAGGCTCCTACGAGCAGTACGTC. Its protein product is CSVRGAGSYEQYV.